A selection of T cell receptor beta chains follows, all from one sample in a study of control samples from healthy donors and cancer patients. Profiling relied on immunoSEQ multiplex PCR, and the TCRdb table lists in-frame clones only, not all of them. The sample lists around 250,000 clones; around 80% were seen once. The sequencing input was PBMCs. The source is an older woman with lung cancer. CDR3s include the opening cysteine and the closing phenylalanine or tryptophan. D genes are given only for firm matches. Rows give clone size only sometimes, using once, few, many, or a class for an expanded clone.

>-|TRBV30|TRBJ1-2|few
TGTGCCTGGGCCGGGCAGGTCTACAACTACACCTTC
CAWAGQVYNYTF
>-|TRBV6-5|TRBJ2-5|-
TGTGCCAGCAGTTCCTTAGGGGGCCAAGAGACCCAGTACTTC
CASSSLGGQETQYF
>TRBD1|TRBV5-1|TRBJ2-5|once
TGCGCCAGCAGCGCAGGACAGGGTTTTTTTGTAGAGACCCAGTACTTC
CASSAGQGFFVETQYF
>-|TRBV2|TRBJ2-1|-
TGTGCCAGCACCCCCGGAAGGACACCCTACAATGAGCAGTTCTTC
CASTPGRTPYNEQFF
>-|TRBV9|TRBJ2-1|-
TGTGCCAGCGGTCCCGTCCCAGGGCCCTACAATGAGCAGTTCTTC
CASGPVPGPYNEQFF
>TRBD1|TRBV5-8|TRBJ2-7|-
TGTGCCAGCAGAGCAGCAGACAGGGGCGGCCACGAGCAGTACTTC
CASRAADRGGHEQYF
>TRBD2|TRBV16|TRBJ2-1|-
TGTGCCAGCAGCCAAACTAGCGGGAGGAACAATGAGCAGTTCTTC
CASSQTSGRNNEQFF
>TRBD1|TRBV9|TRBJ1-5|-
TGTGCCAGCAGCGTCGGGACAGGTGTACCTAACAATCAGCCCCAGCATTTT
CASSVGTGVPNNQPQHF
>TRBD1|TRBV29-1|TRBJ2-1|-
TGCAGCGTTGGTCGGACAGGGGATGAGCAGTTCTTC
CSVGRTGDEQFF
>TRBD2|TRBV11-3|TRBJ2-3|-
TGTGCCAGCAGCATGGGGGGGGTCAGCACAGATACGCAGTATTTT
CASSMGGVSTDTQYF
>-|TRBV30|TRBJ1-2|-
TGTGCCTGGATTCTCGGGGGGGGGAACTATGGCTACACCTTC
CAWILGGGNYGYTF
>-|TRBV5-1|TRBJ1-4|-
TGCGCCAGCAGCTTGGCTCCTGGCCAAGCGGAAAAACTGTTTTTT
CASSLAPGQAEKLFF
>TRBD2|TRBV9|TRBJ2-3|few
TGTGCCAGCAGCTTACAGGGACTAGCGGGGGCCGCTAGCACAGATACGCAGTATTTT
CASSLQGLAGAASTDTQYF
>-|TRBV6-5|TRBJ1-2|-
TGTGCCAGCAGGGAGGACCCCGGAGCTAACTATGGCTACACCTTC
CASREDPGANYGYTF
>-|TRBV4-1|TRBJ2-1|-
TGCGCCAGCAGCCCCTCAAGGGGGGGTCTTTACAATGAGCAGTTCTTC
CASSPSRGGLYNEQFF
>-|TRBV7-9|TRBJ2-3|-
TGTGCCAGCAGCTTATCCGCGGGGGCCACAGATACGCAGTATTTT
CASSLSAGATDTQYF
>-|TRBV9|TRBJ1-5|-
TGTGCCAGCAGCGCGGGGGGGGGCACCAATCAGCCCCAGCATTTT
CASSAGGGTNQPQHF
>-|TRBV23-1|TRBJ2-1|-
TGCGCCAGCAGTCAGAGGTACAATCCGAAGCTTCAGTTCTTC
CASSQRYNPKLQFF
>-|TRBV2|TRBJ1-4|once
TGTGCCAGCAGTCTCTACAGGGAGGTAGGGGAAAAACTGTTTTTT
CASSLYREVGEKLFF
>-|TRBV19|TRBJ1-2|few
TGTGCCAGTAATCCAGGCCTGTCTTATGGCTACACCTTC
CASNPGLSYGYTF
>-|TRBV27|TRBJ1-5|-
TGTGCCAGCAGTTACTCAAGGGGTATTCAGCCCCAGCATTTT
CASSYSRGIQPQHF
>-|TRBV27|TRBJ1-1|-
TGTGCCAGCACCCTAGGCGGCGCTAGGGTCACTGAAGCTTTCTTT
CASTLGGARVTEAFF
>-|TRBV4-1|TRBJ2-7|-
TGCGCCAGCAGCCAAGAGTCGCAGGGACCCTACGAGCAGTACTTC
CASSQESQGPYEQYF
>-|TRBV3-1/TRBV3-2|TRBJ2-1|-
TGTGCCAGCAGCCTACGAGGGGCCTACAATGAGCAGTTCTTC
CASSLRGAYNEQFF
>-|TRBV3-1/TRBV3-2|TRBJ1-2|few
TGTGCCAGCAGCCAAGATTCCAGACAGTCTAACTATGGCTACACCTTC
CASSQDSRQSNYGYTF
>-|TRBV6-6|TRBJ1-5|-
TGTGCCAGCAGTTACTACTTGCGACAGCCCCAGCATTTT
CASSYYLRQPQHF
>-|TRBV5-1|TRBJ1-4|-
TGCGCCAGCAGCCCTGGAGGGGCAACTAATGAAAAACTGTTTTTT
CASSPGGATNEKLFF
>-|TRBV2|TRBJ1-1|-
TGTGCCAGCAGGCTACAGGGAGAAGCTTTCTTT
CASRLQGEAFF
>-|TRBV27|TRBJ1-1|-
TGTGCCAGCAGTTGGGCAGGGGCATACACTGAAGCTTTCTTT
CASSWAGAYTEAFF
>-|TRBV11-3|TRBJ1-1|-
TGTGCCAGCAGCTTCACAGGGTCGACGGAAGCTTTCTTT
CASSFTGSTEAFF
>TRBD2|TRBV11-2|TRBJ2-7|-
TGTGCCAGCAGCCTCGGCAGCGGGAGAAGGAACGAGCAGTACTTC
CASSLGSGRRNEQYF
>-|TRBV6-5|TRBJ2-7|-
TGTGCCAGCAGTTACTCGCTCCTAGCTCACGAGCAGTACTTC
CASSYSLLAHEQYF
>TRBD1|TRBV6-5|TRBJ1-1|-
TGTGCCAGCAAGGTGGGACAGGGCACTGAAGCTTTCTTT
CASKVGQGTEAFF
>-|TRBV28|TRBJ2-5|-
TGTGCCAGCAGTACAACCAGGGAAGGTGAGACCCAGTACTTC
CASSTTREGETQYF
>-|TRBV6-5|TRBJ1-4|-
TGTGCCAGCAACCGGGACAATAATGAAAAACTGTTTTTT
CASNRDNNEKLFF
>-|TRBV10-3|TRBJ2-1|-
TGTGCCATCAGCCCAGGATCTGCAGGGAATGAGCAGTTCTTC
CAISPGSAGNEQFF
>TRBD1|TRBV19|TRBJ1-4|few
TGTGCCAGTAACTACGGGACAGGGGCCGGAAAACTGTTTTTT
CASNYGTGAGKLFF
>TRBD1|TRBV10-3|TRBJ1-1|once
TGTGCCATCAGTGCTCCCGTACAGGGGGCAGACAACACTGAAGCTTTCTTT
CAISAPVQGADNTEAFF
>TRBD1|TRBV27|TRBJ1-1|-
TGTGCCAGCAGTCCATACGACAGGGCGGGCACTGAAGCTTTCTTT
CASSPYDRAGTEAFF
>-|TRBV19|TRBJ1-1|-
TGTGCCAGTAGTTCCGGCACTGAAGCTTTCTTT
CASSSGTEAFF
>-|TRBV24-1|TRBJ2-7|-
TGTGCCACCAGTGATGGGACCGCACCGTTCAACTTC
CATSDGTAPFNF
>-|TRBV7-9|TRBJ1-6|-
TGTGCCAGCAGCTTAGAGAATTCACCCCTCCACTTT
CASSLENSPLHF
>-|TRBV12-3/TRBV12-4|TRBJ1-5|-
TGTGCCAGCAGTTTAGAGGTCAATCAGCCCCAGCATTTT
CASSLEVNQPQHF
>-|TRBV6-6|TRBJ1-2|-
TGTGCCAGCAGTTACTCGGGGCCCGGGGGAGGCTACACCTTC
CASSYSGPGGGYTF
>-|TRBV3-1/TRBV3-2|TRBJ1-1|once
TGTGCCAGCAGCCTAACGCAGGGGATGTCTGAAGCTTTCTTT
CASSLTQGMSEAFF
>-|TRBV11-2|TRBJ2-1|once
TGTGCCAGCAACCAAGGACTCACCACAACACAGTTCTTC
CASNQGLTTTQFF
>-|TRBV9|TRBJ1-1|-
TGTGCCAGCAGCGAGGGGCCTACGAGGACTGAAGCTTTCTTT
CASSEGPTRTEAFF
>-|TRBV18|TRBJ1-2|-
TGTGCCAGCTCACCACCGGGGACTCCCTATGGCTACACCTTC
CASSPPGTPYGYTF
>-|TRBV19|TRBJ2-3|-
TGTGCCAGTAGTATGGTCGGGGAGGCGGGTTCAAGGGATACGCAGTATTTT
CASSMVGEAGSRDTQYF
>-|TRBV18|TRBJ2-2|-
TGTGCCAGCTCACCCACATCGGGGATTGTAGGCACCGGGGAGCTGTTTTTT
CASSPTSGIVGTGELFF
>-|TRBV2|TRBJ2-5|-
TGTGCCAGCAGTGTTTTAGAGACCCAGTACTTC
CASSVLETQYF
>-|TRBV19|TRBJ2-6|-
TGTGCCAGTAGTACGGGAGAGCCACTATCTGGGGCCAACGTCCTGACTTTC
CASSTGEPLSGANVLTF
>TRBD2|TRBV11-3|TRBJ2-1|-
TGTGCCAGCAGCCCAGGTGGGACTAGCGCGTTCGGAAAGCAGTTCTTC
CASSPGGTSAFGKQFF
>TRBD2|TRBV18|TRBJ2-5|-
TGTGCCAGCTCCCGACTAGCGGGGGGGCCGGAGGAGACCCAGTACTTC
CASSRLAGGPEETQYF